This T cell receptor beta chain was recorded in a study of a mutant IDH1 vaccine in newly diagnosed glioma. Across the whole study: Treated patients, averaging roughly 40 years, were roughly 62% male and about 38% female.

The germline V gene has CDR1 LNHDA and CDR2 SQIVND (reference sequence). The CDR3 contains 15 residues. The J segment lost 1 base and the V segment lost 8 bases, leaving 6 bases of the junction unmatched. For this clone: The antigen is not known.

Sequencing used immunoSEQ multiplex PCR; TCRdb keeps in-frame clones, though not all of them. This table holds over 60,000 clones, 81% found once. Time point denoted: week 35, safety follow-up. With topical imiquimod, each dose of the vaccine consisted of 300 ug of mutant IDH1 20-mer peptide. The sequenced sample was PBMCs, obtained from a glioma patient whose treatment included an IDH1 peptide vaccine. This receptor was identified in a middle-aged man with glioma. The chain employs TRBV19 and TRBJ1-5, with 9 nucleotides matching TRBD1. In DNA, the CDR3 is TGTGCCAGTGGGTTACAGGGGGCAAGCAATCAGCCCCAGCATTTT. This translates into CASGLQGASNQPQHF.